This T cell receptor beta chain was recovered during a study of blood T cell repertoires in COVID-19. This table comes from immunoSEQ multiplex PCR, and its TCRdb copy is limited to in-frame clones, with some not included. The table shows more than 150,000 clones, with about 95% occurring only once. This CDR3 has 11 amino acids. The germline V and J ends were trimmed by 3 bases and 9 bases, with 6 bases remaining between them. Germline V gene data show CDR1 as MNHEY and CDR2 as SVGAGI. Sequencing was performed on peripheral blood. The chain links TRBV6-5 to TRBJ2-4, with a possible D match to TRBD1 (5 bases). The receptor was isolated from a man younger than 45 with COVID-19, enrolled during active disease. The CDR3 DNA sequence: TGTGCCAGCAGTTATCAGGGCATTCAGTACTTC. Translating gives CASSYQGIQYF.